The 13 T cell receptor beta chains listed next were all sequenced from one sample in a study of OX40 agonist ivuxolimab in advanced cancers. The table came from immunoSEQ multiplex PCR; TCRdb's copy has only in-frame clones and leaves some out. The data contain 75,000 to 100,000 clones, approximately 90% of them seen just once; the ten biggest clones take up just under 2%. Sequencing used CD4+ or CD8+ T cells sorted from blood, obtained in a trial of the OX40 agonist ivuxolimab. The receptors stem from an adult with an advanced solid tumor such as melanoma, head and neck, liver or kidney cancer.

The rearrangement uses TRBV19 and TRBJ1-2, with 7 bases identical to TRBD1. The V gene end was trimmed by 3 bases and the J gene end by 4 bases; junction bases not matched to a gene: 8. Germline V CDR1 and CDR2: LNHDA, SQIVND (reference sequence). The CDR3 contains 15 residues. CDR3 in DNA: TGTGCCAGTAGTATGAATCACAGGGACAGCTATGGCTACACCTTC. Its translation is CASSMNHRDSYGYTF. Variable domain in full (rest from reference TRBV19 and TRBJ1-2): DGGITQSPKYLFRKEGQNVTLSCEQNLNHDAMYWYRQDPGQGLRLIYYSQIVNDFQKGDIAEGYSVSREKKESFPLTVTSAQKNPTAFYLCASSMNHRDSYGYTFGSGTRLTVV.

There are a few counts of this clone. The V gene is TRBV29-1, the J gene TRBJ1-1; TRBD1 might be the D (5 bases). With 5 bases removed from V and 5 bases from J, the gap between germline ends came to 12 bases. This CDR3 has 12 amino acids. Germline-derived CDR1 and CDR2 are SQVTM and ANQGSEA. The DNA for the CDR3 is TGCAGCGTTCAGGGAGTATCTACTGAAGCTTTCTTT. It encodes CSVQGVSTEAFF.

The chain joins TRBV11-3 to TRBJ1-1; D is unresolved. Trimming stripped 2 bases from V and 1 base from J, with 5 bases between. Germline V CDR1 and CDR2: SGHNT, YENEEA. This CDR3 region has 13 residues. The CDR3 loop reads CASSLLENTEAFF. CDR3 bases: TGTGCCAGCAGCTTACTTGAGAACACTGAAGCTTTCTTT.

CDR3 protein: CASSYGRSGSYEQYF. For the CDR3, the DNA is TGTGCCAGCAGTTACGGTCGGAGCGGGAGCTACGAGCAGTACTTC. The chain uses TRBV6-5 and TRBJ2-7; 8 bases align to TRBD2. V lost 2 bases and J lost 3; bases outside the gene matches: 6. The CDR3 length is 15 residues. Germline assignment: CDR1 MNHEY and CDR2 SVGAGI.

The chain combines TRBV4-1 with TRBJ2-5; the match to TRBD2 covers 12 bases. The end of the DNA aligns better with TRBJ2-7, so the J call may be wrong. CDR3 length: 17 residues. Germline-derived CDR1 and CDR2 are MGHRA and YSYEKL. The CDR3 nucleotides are TGCGCCAGCAGCCAACCACTACTAGCGGGAGGAGCCTACGAGCAGTACTTC. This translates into CASSQPLLAGGAYEQYF.

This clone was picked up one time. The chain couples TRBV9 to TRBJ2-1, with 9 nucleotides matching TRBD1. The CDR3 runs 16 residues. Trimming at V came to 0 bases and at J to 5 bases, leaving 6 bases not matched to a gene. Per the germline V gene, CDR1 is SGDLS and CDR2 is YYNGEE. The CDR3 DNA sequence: TGTGCCAGCAGCGTAGTGGGACAGGGAAGCCACAATGAGCAGTTCTTC. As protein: CASSVVGQGSHNEQFF.

The CDR3 spells CSVRQVYEQFF. CDR3 nucleotide sequence: TGCAGTGTTCGCCAGGTTTATGAGCAGTTCTTC. The chain has TRBV20-1 and TRBJ2-1; D gene ambiguous. Trimming removed 7 bases at V and 8 bases at J, with 12 bases between. The CDR3 extends over 11 amino acids. Per the germline V gene, CDR1 is DFQATT and CDR2 is SNEGSKA (reference sequence).

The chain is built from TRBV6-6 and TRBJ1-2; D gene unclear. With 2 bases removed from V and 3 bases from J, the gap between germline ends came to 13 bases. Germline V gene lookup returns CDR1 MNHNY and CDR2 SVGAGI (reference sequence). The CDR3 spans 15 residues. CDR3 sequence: CASSYEQGWDYGYTF. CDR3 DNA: TGTGCCAGCAGTTACGAGCAAGGGTGGGACTATGGCTACACCTTC.

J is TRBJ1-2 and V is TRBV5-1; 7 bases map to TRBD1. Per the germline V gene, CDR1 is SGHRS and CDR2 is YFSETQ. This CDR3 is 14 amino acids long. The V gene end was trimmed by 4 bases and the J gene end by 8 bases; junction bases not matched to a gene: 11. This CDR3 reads CASSPGTEKRGYTF. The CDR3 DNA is TGCGCCAGCAGCCCCGGGACAGAAAAGAGAGGCTACACCTTC. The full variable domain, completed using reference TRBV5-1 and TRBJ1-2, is KAGVTQTPRYLIKTRGQQVTLSCSPISGHRSVSWYQQTPGQGLQFLFEYFSETQRNKGNFPGRFSGRQFSNSRSEMNVSTLELGDSALYLCASSPGTEKRGYTFGSGTRLTVV.

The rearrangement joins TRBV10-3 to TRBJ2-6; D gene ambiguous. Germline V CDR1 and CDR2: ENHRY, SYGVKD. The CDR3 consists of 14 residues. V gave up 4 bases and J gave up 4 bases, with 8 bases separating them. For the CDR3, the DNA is TGTGCCATCAGTGTAGTATCGGGGGCCAACGTCCTGACTTTC. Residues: CAISVVSGANVLTF.

In nucleotides, the CDR3 is TGTGCCAGCAGCCCCCCGGGACAGGGGCCTATCTCTGGAAACACCATATATTTT. Its protein product is CASSPPGQGPISGNTIYF. V is TRBV11-2 and J is TRBJ1-3, with TRBD1 matching over 10 bases. Germline loops: CDR1 SGHAT, CDR2 FQNNGV. The CDR3 has 18 amino acids. V lost 5 bases to trimming and J lost 0 bases; unmatched junction nucleotides: 10.

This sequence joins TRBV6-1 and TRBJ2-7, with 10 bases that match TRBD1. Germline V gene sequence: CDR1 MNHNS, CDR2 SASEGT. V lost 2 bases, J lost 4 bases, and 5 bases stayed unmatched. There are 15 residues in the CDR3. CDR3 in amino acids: CASSENPGQGYEQYF. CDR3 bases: TGTGCCAGCAGTGAAAATCCGGGACAGGGGTACGAGCAGTACTTC.

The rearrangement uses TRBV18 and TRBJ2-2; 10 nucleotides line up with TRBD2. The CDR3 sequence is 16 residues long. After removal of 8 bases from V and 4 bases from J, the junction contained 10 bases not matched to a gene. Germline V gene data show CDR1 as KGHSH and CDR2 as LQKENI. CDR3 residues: CASRTGTSDVTGELFF. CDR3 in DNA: TGTGCCAGCCGAACCGGGACTAGCGACGTCACCGGGGAGCTGTTTTTT. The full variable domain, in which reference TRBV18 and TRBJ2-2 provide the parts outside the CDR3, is NAGVMQNPRHLVRRRGQEARLRCSPMKGHSHVYWYRQLPEEGLKFMVYLQKENIIDESGMPKERFSAEFPKEGPSILRIQQVVRGDSAAYFCASRTGTSDVTGELFFGEGSRLTVL.